This T cell receptor beta chain is drawn from a study of blood T cells in healthy people across ages. Using a J-beta primer mix together with a sample-barcoded 5' primer, a second PCR was run for roughly 6 to 12 cycles. A single record per CDR3 protein comes from TCRdb applying MiXCR to the 5' RACE reads. The sample carries approximately 800,000 distinct CDR3 sequences, roughly 25% recorded once. The V and J ends lost 3 bases and 4 bases respectively, with 18 bases between them. The V gene's germline CDR1 is MDHEN and CDR2 SYDVKM. The CDR3 runs to 16 residues. The same sample was also used in a study of T cells of mothers and their children.

The sample taken for sequencing was blood. This sequence joins TRBV28 and TRBJ2-5; weak D call: TRBD2 (6 bases). The clonotype originates from a boy younger than 18 in good health. The CDR3 here is CASSFYRAGLRETQYF. The CDR3 DNA reads as TGTGCCAGCAGTTTCTATAGGGCGGGATTGCGAGAGACCCAGTACTTC.